This T cell receptor beta chain emerged from a study of blood T cell repertoires in COVID-19 (dated by TCRdb to 2018 to 2020). Regarding the study in general: The collaborator samples originated in the United States, Italy and Spain and spanned the acute and convalescent phases of COVID-19. The material from the prospective study consisted of cDNA or gDNA derived from T cells, B-cell-depleted T cells, or PBMCs. Deeply sampled blood TCRbeta repertoires from subjects exposed to, actively infected with, or recovered from COVID-19 were included in the dataset. A freely available public database, intended as a resource for researchers studying the immune response to SARS-CoV-2, is where the repertoires were released. The samples were drawn from the first 160 participants of the ongoing ImmuneRACE study and from 1,254 subjects provided by 6 global collaborators. Sample metadata almost always included a de-identified subject ID, COVID-19 status, age in years and sex. Where available, HLA class I and class II types were obtained from metadata supplied by the sample provider rather than from assay-based typing.

Participants in the prospective study were enrolled through a virtual design, were aged roughly 18 to 100 years, and lived in 24 United States geographic areas. To assign participants to cohorts, the prospective study relied on clinical history that participants themselves reported in a screening survey and a study questionnaire. Recovered participants in ImmuneRACE Cohort 3 were defined by two consecutive negative NP/OP PCR tests, clearance by a healthcare professional, or resolution of symptoms. In the prospective study, whole blood, serum and a nasopharyngeal or oropharyngeal swab were collected from each participant by mobile phlebotomists. Additional blood draws and questionnaires over an approximately 2-month period could optionally be provided by prospective study participants. Before DNA extraction, blood samples from the prospective study were shipped at room temperature or frozen. What the work shows at the level of the full study, not this receptor alone: How much clinical and demographic metadata was included differed by source and by participant, and the metadata was provided uncurated.

This clone was counted only a few times. This clone's antigen is unknown. Per-base quality was not reported, and no clone a single base away is much larger than it. CDR1 ENHRY and CDR2 SYGVKD were looked up in the germline V gene. The junction carries 15 bases between V and J, which are trimmed by 6 bases and 1 base respectively. The CDR3 has 16 amino acids, counting the end cysteine and phenylalanine. CDR3 DNA only is kept here, 48 bases in frame from base 1. TCRbeta CDR3 regions were amplified from genomic DNA by means of the immunoSEQ Assay, a bias-controlled multiplex PCR. Per the authors' processing: The number of nucleated cells in each sample was estimated from the amplification of reference gene primers within the assay. To quantify the absolute abundance of each unique TCRbeta CDR3 rearrangement, sequence reads were collapsed and filtered. For each sample, productive Simpson clonality was calculated as the square root of Simpson's diversity index over productive rearrangements. TCRdb stores this immuneACCESS table with in-frame sequences only. Part of the clones is absent; in the studies checked, under half of the shortfall reflects unresolved V genes, and no reason is known for the rest. The V and J calls and clone size are taken from that table; D and trimming were inferred from the DNA. The sample profile shows approximately 270,000 clones; about 90% of them were found once. Less than 2% of the sample rests with the top ten.

Rearrangement joined TRBV10-3 to TRBJ2-2, with a weak D call of TRBD2 (7 bases match). The origin of this receptor is a woman between 55 and 75 years old who had recovered from COVID-19. The sequencing input was PBMCs or T cells enriched from blood (not recorded which). The CDR3 amino acid sequence is: CAIRAAGAQNTGELFF. The nucleotide sequence is given as TGTGCCATCAGAGCGGCGGGGGCCCAGAACACCGGGGAGCTGTTTTTT.